Sequencing of this T cell receptor (beta chain) was carried out in a study of Graves' ophthalmopathy and Graves' hyperthyroidism. Study-level findings and limits: Progression of ophthalmopathy was predicted by the model with about 68% sensitivity and roughly 78% specificity. In blood appeared most of the expanded thyroid clonotypes whose frequency exceeded 0.001.

For repertoire sequencing, the TCR beta CDR3 regions were amplified from RNA transcripts. A first-round RT-PCR used HTBI primers, followed by a second-round multiplex PCR. From the multiplex PCR reads, TCRdb called clonotypes with MiXCR, one entry per CDR3 protein. Altogether 680,000 or so distinct CDR3 sequences are present, 22% being singletons, with the ten largest covering 7.1%. Diagnoses were established from clinical symptoms, serum thyroxine, TRAb, thyroid ultrasound and orbital computed tomography. In this sample, this clonotype turned up a few times. The antigen remains undetermined. Specimen: peripheral blood. This receptor was obtained from a woman between 18 and 29 years old with stable Graves' hyperthyroidism. Some clones in this sample may be carry-over from other donors' samples.

The CDR3 DNA follows: TGTGCCAGCAGTTTAACGGCAGGGGGCCCGTATCAGCCCCAGCATTTT. Its protein product is CASSLTAGGPYQPQHF. The chain links TRBV28 to TRBJ1-5, with 8 bases matching TRBD1. V lost 2 bases and J lost 5; bases outside the gene matches: 8. The length of the CDR3 is 16 residues. Per germline, CDR1 MDHEN and CDR2 SYDVKM. Combining the CDR3 with reference TRBV28 and TRBJ1-5 gives the whole variable domain DVKVTQSSRYLVKRTGEKVFLECVQDMDHENMFWYRQDPGLGLRLIYFSYDVKMKEKGDIPEGYSVSREKKERFSLILESASTNQTSMYLCASSLTAGGPYQPQHFGDGTRLSIL.